This entry is about one TCR beta chain. V was pared by 6 bases and J by 0 bases, with 15 bases between. Germline loops: CDR1 LNHDA, CDR2 SQIVND (reference sequence). The CDR3 consists of 15 residues. This specimen belongs to a study of PD-L1 blockade in urothelial cancer. Study-wide background: In terms of prior chemotherapy, patients had received 0 to 3 regimens.

The authors spiked synthetic TCR analog templates into each PCR. The table came from immunoSEQ multiplex PCR; TCRdb's copy has only in-frame clones and leaves some out. Of about 70,000 clones detected, around 90% appear once; the ten largest clones hold 4.5%. Time point: pretreatment peripheral blood. Sequenced material: PBMCs, taken around atezolizumab (anti-PD-L1) treatment. The gene calls are TRBV19 and TRBJ2-7; TRBD1 is a possible D gene (5 bases). The origin of this receptor is a man between 65 and 85 years old with urothelial cancer. The CDR3 here is CASSQGWGSSYEQYF. The CDR3 bases are TGTGCCAGTAGCCAGGGCTGGGGCAGCTCCTACGAGCAGTACTTC.